This T cell receptor beta chain was identified in a study of shared clonotypes between healthy human individuals. Study-level points and caveats: Clonotypes shared by all four donors outscored non-shared clonotypes in generation probability. Several donors showed sharing of approximately 5% of naive CD4 clonotypes.

Points on this clone: Antigen unknown.

When replicate PCRs were run on sorted subsets, they used about 200 ng DNA, approximately 33,000 T cell genomes. Profiling relied on immunoSEQ multiplex PCR, and the TCRdb table lists in-frame clones only, not all of them. The sample gives about 690,000 clones, about nine tenths of which show up once; about a third is in the top ten. The specimen was memory CD8+ T cells from PBMCs. Subset given: CD45RO+ cells pooled with CCR7-negative TemRA cells. This TCR was recovered from a man aged 18-30 years in good health. Some clones in this sample may be carry-over from other donors' samples.

The CDR3 reads CASSPKVGTYEQYF. For the CDR3, the DNA is TGTGCCAGCAGCCCGAAGGTGGGGACCTACGAGCAGTACTTC. This sequence joins TRBV7-6 and TRBJ2-7; D unclear. The V end was cut by 5 bases, the J end by 2 bases, with 13 bases between. This CDR3 is built from 14 residues. CDR1 is SGHVS, CDR2 FNYEAQ, per germline.